The 14 T cell receptor beta chains reported below all come from one sample, sequenced in a study of shared clonotypes between healthy human individuals. TCRdb's copy holds only in-frame clones and misses some; the assay was immunoSEQ multiplex PCR. This table holds millions of clones, less than 95% found once. Naive CD8 isolation took CD45RO-negative cells positively selected for CCR7 and excluded terminally differentiated effector memory CD45RA+ cells. What was sequenced was naive CD8+ T cells sorted from blood. Receptor source: a man between 18 and 35 years old in good health.

The CDR3 DNA reads TGCGCCAGCAGCCAAGAAAACGCGGTTATCTACGAGCAGTACTTC. The encoded protein is CASSQENAVIYEQYF. The chain links TRBV4-3 to TRBJ2-7, with D unresolved. Between the trimmed V and J ends, which lost 0 bases and 3 bases, there was a span of 12 bases. This CDR3 is built from 15 residues. CDR1 is LGHNA and CDR2 is YSLEER in the germline V gene.

This chain connects TRBV6-5 to TRBJ2-7; D might be TRBD2 (6 bases). Trimming cost V 5 bases and J 3 bases, with 11 bases left between them. In germline, CDR1 is MNHEY, CDR2 SVGAGI. The CDR3 consists of 13 residues. CDR3 residues: CASSVGTFYEQYF. CDR3 in DNA: TGTGCCAGCAGTGTCGGGACTTTCTACGAGCAGTACTTC.

V and J are TRBV9 and TRBJ2-5; D is perhaps TRBD1 or TRBD2 (5 bases each). Trimming pared 1 base from V and 5 bases from J, leaving 15 bases between. Germline V gives CDR1 SGDLS, CDR2 YYNGEE. The CDR3 contains 15 residues. The CDR3 here is CASSVSWGEGETQYF. The DNA of the CDR3 is TGTGCCAGCAGCGTATCCTGGGGAGAGGGGGAGACCCAGTACTTC.

This sequence joins TRBV7-6 and TRBJ2-1; TRBD2 might be the D (5 bases). CDR1 is SGHVS, CDR2 FNYEAQ, per germline. There are 14 residues in the CDR3. V was clipped by 5 bases and J by 3 bases, with 11 bases between them. The CDR3 DNA reads as TGTGCCAGCAGCAGAGACGGGGACTACAATGAGCAGTTCTTC. Its protein product is CASSRDGDYNEQFF.

This chain uses TRBV7-2 with TRBJ2-7; 7 bases match TRBD2. Germline lookup yields CDR1 SGHTA and CDR2 FQGNSA. V shed 4 bases and J 5 bases; nucleotides not matched to a gene: 8. This CDR3 has 14 amino acids. CDR3 bases: TGTGCCAGCAGCTCTCGGGAGGTGCCCCACGAGCAGTACTTC. Its protein product is CASSSREVPHEQYF.

This chain joins TRBV5-6 and TRBJ2-3, with D perhaps TRBD1 or TRBD2 (5 bases each). With 4 bases removed from V and 4 bases from J, the gap between germline ends came to 16 bases. Looked up from germline, CDR1 is SGHDT and CDR2 is YYEEEE. This CDR3 contains 15 residues. The CDR3 loop is CASSPSHWGSDTQYF. In DNA, the CDR3 is TGTGCCAGCAGCCCCTCTCACTGGGGGTCAGATACGCAGTATTTT.

The genes are TRBV5-6 and TRBJ2-2, with D uncertain. From germline, CDR1 is SGHDT and CDR2 YYEEEE. With 0 bases removed from V and 8 bases from J, the gap between germline ends came to 8 bases. The CDR3 runs 13 residues. The CDR3 nucleotides are TGTGCCAGCAGCTTGGTGGCAGGAGGGGAGCTGTTTTTT. It is translated as CASSLVAGGELFF.

V usage is TRBV6-5 and J usage is TRBJ1-4; unclear D gene. CDR3 size: 16 residues. Germline CDR1 reads MNHEY; CDR2 reads SVGAGI. V gave up 2 bases and J gave up 3 bases, with 13 bases separating them. As DNA, the CDR3 is TGTGCCAGCAGTTACGCCCAAGAGGGAGCTAATGAAAAACTGTTTTTT. Protein sequence: CASSYAQEGANEKLFF.

With respect to this clone: Other nucleotide sequences from this sample produce the same CDR3. The V and J genes are TRBV6-5 and TRBJ2-2; D gene ambiguous. Between the trimmed V and J ends, which lost 3 bases and 3 bases, there was a span of 2 bases. Germline values: CDR1 MNHEY, CDR2 SVGAGI. This CDR3 region has 12 residues. As DNA, the CDR3 is TGTGCCAGCAGTTATGACACCGGGGAGCTGTTTTTT. It specifies CASSYDTGELFF.

V and J are TRBV27 and TRBJ2-5; tentatively, D is TRBD2 (5 bases). The CDR3 contains 13 residues. CDR1 and CDR2 from the germline V gene are MNHEY and SMNVEV (reference sequence). V gave up 2 bases and J gave up 5 bases, with 9 bases separating them. CDR3 in amino acids: CASSLTEEETQYF. DNA of the CDR3: TGTGCCAGCAGTTTAACGGAGGAGGAGACCCAGTACTTC.

This sequence joins TRBV5-6 and TRBJ1-5; D is possibly TRBD1 (6 bases). The CDR3 extends over 13 amino acids. V was pared by 4 bases and J by 6 bases, with 11 bases between. Per the germline V gene, CDR1 is SGHDT and CDR2 is YYEEEE. DNA for the CDR3: TGTGCCAGCAGCCCGTGGGGGGCTCAGCCCCAGCATTTT. Its protein is CASSPWGAQPQHF.

The chain joins TRBV28 to TRBJ2-7; D unclear. The germline V gene encodes CDR1 MDHEN and CDR2 SYDVKM. V was clipped by 10 bases and J by 5 bases, with 12 bases between them. This CDR3 spans 11 amino acids. The CDR3 protein is CATLFFDEQYF. CDR3 sequence (DNA): TGTGCCACCCTATTTTTCGACGAGCAGTACTTC.

On this clone: The sample carries other DNA sequences with the same CDR3. The rearrangement joins TRBV27 to TRBJ2-1, with D maybe TRBD2 (5 bases). Germline V CDR1 and CDR2: MNHEY, SMNVEV (reference sequence). Trimming removed 3 bases at V and 3 bases at J, with 9 bases between. This CDR3 spans 14 amino acids. CDR3 nucleotides: TGTGCCAGCAGTTTGAGAACTAGCTACAATGAGCAGTTCTTC. This codes for CASSLRTSYNEQFF.

The V gene is TRBV4-3, the J gene TRBJ2-1, with 14 bases matching TRBD2. The CDR3 loop spans 16 amino acids. The germline V gene has CDR1 LGHNA and CDR2 YSLEER. J was trimmed by 8 bases and V by 5 bases; bases with no gene match: 8. The CDR3 region is CASSEGLAGVDYEQFF. CDR3 DNA: TGCGCCAGCAGCGAGGGACTAGCGGGAGTGGACTATGAGCAGTTCTTC.